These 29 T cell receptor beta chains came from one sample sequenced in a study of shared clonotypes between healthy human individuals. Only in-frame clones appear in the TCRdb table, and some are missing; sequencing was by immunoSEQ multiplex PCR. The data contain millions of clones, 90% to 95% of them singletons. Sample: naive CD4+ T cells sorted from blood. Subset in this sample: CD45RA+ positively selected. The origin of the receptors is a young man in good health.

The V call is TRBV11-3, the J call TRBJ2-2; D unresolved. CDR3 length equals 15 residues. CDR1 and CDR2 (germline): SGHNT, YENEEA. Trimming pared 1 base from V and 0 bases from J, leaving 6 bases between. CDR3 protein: CASSLARANTGELFF. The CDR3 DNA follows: TGTGCCAGCAGCTTAGCTAGAGCGAACACCGGGGAGCTGTTTTTT.

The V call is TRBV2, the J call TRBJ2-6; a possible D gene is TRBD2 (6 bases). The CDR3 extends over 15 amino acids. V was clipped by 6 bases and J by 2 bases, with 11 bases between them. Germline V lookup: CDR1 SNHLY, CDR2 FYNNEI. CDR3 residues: CASRRDSAGANVLTF. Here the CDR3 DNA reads TGTGCCAGCAGAAGGGACTCCGCTGGGGCCAACGTCCTGACTTTC. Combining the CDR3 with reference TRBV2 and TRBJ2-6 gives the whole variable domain EPEVTQTPSHQVTQMGQEVILRCVPISNHLYFYWYRQILGQKVEFLVSFYNNEISEKSEIFDDQFSVERPDGSNFTLKIRSTKLEDSAMYFCASRRDSAGANVLTFGAGSRLTVL.

In DNA form, the CDR3 reads TGTGCCAGCAGCGTAGATTTGACTGTCTACAATGAGCAGTTCTTC. Its protein is CASSVDLTVYNEQFF. The chain employs TRBV9 and TRBJ2-1; D is ambiguous. The germline gives CDR1 SGDLS, CDR2 YYNGEE. V lost 0 bases and J 3 bases, leaving 10 bases between the germline ends. The CDR3 is 15 residues long.

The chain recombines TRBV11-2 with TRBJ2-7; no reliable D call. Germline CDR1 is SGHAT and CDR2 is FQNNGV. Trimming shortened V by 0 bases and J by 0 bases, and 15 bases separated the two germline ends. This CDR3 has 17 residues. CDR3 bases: TGTGCCAGCAGCTTAGAAAGATTTGGGGAAAGCTCCTACGAGCAGTACTTC. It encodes CASSLERFGESSYEQYF.

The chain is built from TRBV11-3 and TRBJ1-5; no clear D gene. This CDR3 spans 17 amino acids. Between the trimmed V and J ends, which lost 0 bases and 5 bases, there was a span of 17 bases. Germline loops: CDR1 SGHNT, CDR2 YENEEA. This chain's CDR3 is CASSLEFSGQADQPQHF. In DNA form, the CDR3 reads TGTGCCAGCAGCTTAGAATTCAGTGGTCAGGCCGATCAGCCCCAGCATTTT.

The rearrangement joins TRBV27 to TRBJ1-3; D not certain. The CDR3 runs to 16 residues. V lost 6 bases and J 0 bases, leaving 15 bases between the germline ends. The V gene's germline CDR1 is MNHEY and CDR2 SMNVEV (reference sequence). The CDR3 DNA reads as TGTGCCAGCAGCCCTTCCAGGCCCTTCTCTGGAAACACCATATATTTT. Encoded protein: CASSPSRPFSGNTIYF.

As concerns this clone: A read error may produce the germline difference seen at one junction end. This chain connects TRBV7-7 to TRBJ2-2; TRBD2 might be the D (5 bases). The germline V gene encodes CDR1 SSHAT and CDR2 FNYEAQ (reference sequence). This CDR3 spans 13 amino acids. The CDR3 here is CASRRGSTGELFF. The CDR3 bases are TGTGCTAGCAGACGAGGGAGCACCGGGGAGCTGTTTTTT.

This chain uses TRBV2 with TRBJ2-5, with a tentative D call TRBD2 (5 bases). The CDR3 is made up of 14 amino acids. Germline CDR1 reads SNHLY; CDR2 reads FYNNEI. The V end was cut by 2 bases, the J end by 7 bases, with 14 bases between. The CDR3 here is CASSERQAGSTQYF. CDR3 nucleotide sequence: TGTGCCAGCAGTGAACGTCAGGCGGGTTCGACCCAGTACTTC.

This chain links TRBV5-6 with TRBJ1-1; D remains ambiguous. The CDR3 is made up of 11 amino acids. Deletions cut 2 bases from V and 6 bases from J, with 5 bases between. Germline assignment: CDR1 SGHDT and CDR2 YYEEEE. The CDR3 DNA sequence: TGTGCCAGCAGCTTCGGACCTGAAGCTTTCTTT. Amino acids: CASSFGPEAFF.

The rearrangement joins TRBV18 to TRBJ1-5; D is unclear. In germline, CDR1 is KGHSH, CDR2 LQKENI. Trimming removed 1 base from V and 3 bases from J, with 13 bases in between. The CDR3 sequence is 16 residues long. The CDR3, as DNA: TGTGCCAGCTCACCACGTGGTCCCGGCAACAATCAGCCCCAGCATTTT. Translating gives CASSPRGPGNNQPQHF.

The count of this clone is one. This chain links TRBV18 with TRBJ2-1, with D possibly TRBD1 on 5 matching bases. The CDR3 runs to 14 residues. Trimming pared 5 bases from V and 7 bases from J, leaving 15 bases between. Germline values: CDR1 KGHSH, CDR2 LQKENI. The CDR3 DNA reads TGTGCCAGCTCAATTGCAGGGCGGCCAAATGAGCAGTTCTTC. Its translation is CASSIAGRPNEQFF.

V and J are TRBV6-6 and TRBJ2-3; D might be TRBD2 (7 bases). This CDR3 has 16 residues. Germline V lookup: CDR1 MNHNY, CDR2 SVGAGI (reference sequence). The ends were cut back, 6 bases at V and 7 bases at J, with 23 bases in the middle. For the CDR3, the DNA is TGTGCCAGCAGCACCGGGGGGCAGCACCAGGGACATACGCAGTATTTT. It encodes CASSTGGQHQGHTQYF.

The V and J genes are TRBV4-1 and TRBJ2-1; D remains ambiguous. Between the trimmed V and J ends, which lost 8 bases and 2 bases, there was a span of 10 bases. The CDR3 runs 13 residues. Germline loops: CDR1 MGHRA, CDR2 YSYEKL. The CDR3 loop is CASGRTPYNEQFF. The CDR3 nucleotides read TGCGCCAGCGGACGTACCCCCTACAATGAGCAGTTCTTC.

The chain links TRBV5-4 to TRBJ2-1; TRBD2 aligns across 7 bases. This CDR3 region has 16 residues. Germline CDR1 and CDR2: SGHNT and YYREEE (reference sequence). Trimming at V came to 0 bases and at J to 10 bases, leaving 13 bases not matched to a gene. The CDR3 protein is CASSLVQGPSGAEQFF. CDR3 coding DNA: TGTGCCAGCAGCTTGGTTCAGGGCCCTAGCGGAGCAGAGCAGTTCTTC.

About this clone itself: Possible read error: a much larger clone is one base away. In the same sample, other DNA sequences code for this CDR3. The CDR3 bases are TGTGCCAGCAGCTTAGGACGGTACGAGCAGTACTTC. Translating it yields CASSLGRYEQYF. J is TRBJ2-7 and V is TRBV7-2; unclear D gene. With 1 base removed from V and 4 bases from J, the gap between germline ends came to 5 bases. CDR3 length: 12 amino acids. From germline, CDR1 is SGHTA and CDR2 FQGNSA.

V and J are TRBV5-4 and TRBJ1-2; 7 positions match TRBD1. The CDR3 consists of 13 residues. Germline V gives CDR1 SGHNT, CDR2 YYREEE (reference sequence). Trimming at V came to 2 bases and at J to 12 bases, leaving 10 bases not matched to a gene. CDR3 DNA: TGTGCCAGCAGCTTCACCGGGACAGCCATAAACACCTTC. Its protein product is CASSFTGTAINTF.

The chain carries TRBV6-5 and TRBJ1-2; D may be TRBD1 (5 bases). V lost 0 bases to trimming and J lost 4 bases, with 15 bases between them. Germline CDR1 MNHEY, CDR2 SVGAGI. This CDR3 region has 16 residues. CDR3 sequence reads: CASSYSSGGLSYGYTF. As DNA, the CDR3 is TGTGCCAGCAGTTACTCGTCGGGGGGATTGAGCTATGGCTACACCTTC.

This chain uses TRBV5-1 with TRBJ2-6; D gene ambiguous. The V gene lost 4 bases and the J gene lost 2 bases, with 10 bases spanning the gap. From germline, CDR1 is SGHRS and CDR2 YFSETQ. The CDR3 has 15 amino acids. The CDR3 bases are TGCGCCAGCAGCCTAAACTACCCTGGGGCCAACGTCCTGACTTTC. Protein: CASSLNYPGANVLTF.

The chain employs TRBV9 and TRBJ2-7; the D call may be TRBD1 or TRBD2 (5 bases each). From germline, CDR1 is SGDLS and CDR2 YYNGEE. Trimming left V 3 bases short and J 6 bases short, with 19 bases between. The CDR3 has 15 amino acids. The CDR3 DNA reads TGTGCCAGCAGCGCCACCGGGACCTTATGGGGCGAGCAGTACTTC. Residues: CASSATGTLWGEQYF.

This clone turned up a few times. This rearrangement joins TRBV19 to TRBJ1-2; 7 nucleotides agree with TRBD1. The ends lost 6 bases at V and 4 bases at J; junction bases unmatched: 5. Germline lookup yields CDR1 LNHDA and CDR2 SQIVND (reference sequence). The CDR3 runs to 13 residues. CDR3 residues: CASRRGQIYGYTF. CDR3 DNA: TGTGCCAGTAGGAGGGGACAGATCTATGGCTACACCTTC.

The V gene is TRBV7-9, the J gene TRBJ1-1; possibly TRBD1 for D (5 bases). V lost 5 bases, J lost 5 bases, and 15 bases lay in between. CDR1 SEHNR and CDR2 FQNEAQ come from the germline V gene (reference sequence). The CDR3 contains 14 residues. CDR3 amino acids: CASSEGRVRTEAFF. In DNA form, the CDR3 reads TGTGCCAGCAGCGAAGGCAGGGTGAGGACTGAAGCTTTCTTT.

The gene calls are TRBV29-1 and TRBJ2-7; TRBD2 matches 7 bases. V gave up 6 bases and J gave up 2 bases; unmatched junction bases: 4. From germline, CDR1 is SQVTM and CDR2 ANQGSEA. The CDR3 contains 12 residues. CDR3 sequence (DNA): TGCAGCGTGGGGGGGAAGACCTACGAGCAGTACTTC. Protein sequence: CSVGGKTYEQYF.

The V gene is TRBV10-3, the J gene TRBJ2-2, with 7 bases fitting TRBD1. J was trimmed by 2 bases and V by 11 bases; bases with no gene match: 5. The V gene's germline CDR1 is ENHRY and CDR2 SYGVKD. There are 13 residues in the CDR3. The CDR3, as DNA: TGTGCCGCCCGGACAGGAAACACCGGGGAGCTGTTTTTT. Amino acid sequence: CAARTGNTGELFF.

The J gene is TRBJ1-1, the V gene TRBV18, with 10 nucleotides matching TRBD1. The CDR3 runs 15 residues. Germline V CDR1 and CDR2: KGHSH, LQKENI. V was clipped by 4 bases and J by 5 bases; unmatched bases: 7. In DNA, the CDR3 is TGTGCCAGCTCACTTTGGGACAGGGGTGGGACTGAAGCTTTCTTT. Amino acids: CASSLWDRGGTEAFF.

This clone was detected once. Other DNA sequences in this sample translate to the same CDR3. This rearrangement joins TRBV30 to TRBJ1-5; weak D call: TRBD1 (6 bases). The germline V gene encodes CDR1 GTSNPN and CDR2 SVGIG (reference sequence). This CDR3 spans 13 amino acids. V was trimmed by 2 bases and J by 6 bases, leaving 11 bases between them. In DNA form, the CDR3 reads TGTGCCTGGAGTAGGGGGGCGGGTCAGCCCCAGCATTTT. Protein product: CAWSRGAGQPQHF.

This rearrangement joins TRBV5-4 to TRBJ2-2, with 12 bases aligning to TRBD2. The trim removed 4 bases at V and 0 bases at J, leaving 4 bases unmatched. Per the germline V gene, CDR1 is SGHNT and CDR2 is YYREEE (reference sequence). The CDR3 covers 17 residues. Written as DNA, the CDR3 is TGTGCCAGCAGCCCGGGACTAGCGGGCTCGAACACCGGGGAGCTGTTTTTT. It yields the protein CASSPGLAGSNTGELFF.

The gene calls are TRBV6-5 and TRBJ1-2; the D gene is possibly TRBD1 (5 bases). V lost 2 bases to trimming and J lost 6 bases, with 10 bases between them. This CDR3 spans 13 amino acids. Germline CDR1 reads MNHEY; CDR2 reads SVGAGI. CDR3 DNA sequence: TGTGCCAGCAGTTACGAGGGGAGGGATGGCTACACCTTC. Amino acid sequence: CASSYEGRDGYTF.

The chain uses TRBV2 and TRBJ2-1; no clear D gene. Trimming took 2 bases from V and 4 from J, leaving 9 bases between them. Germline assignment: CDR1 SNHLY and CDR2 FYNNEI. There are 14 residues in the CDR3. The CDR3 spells CASSERVVYNEQFF. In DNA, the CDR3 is TGTGCCAGCAGTGAACGGGTCGTATACAATGAGCAGTTCTTC.

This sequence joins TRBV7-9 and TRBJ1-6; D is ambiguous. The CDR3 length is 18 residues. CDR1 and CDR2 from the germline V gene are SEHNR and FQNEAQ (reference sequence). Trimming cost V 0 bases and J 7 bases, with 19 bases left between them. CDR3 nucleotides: TGTGCCAGCAGCTTAGCCCGAGACACAAAGTCGGGCAATTCACCCCTCCACTTT. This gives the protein CASSLARDTKSGNSPLHF.